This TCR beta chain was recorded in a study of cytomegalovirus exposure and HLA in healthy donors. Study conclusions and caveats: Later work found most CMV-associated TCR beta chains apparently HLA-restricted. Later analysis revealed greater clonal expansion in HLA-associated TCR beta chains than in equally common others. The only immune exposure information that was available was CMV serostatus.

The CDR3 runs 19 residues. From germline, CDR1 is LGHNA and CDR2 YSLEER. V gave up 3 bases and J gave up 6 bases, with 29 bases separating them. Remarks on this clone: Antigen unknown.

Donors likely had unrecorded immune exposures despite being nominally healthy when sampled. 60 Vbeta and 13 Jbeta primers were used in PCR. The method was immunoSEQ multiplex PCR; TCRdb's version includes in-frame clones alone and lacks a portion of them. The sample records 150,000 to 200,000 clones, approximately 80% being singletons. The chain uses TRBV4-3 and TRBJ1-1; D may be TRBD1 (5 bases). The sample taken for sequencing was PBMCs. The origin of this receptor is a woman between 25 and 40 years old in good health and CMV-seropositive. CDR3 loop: CASSHGLGGWGREVPEAFF. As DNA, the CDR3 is TGCGCCAGCAGCCACGGACTCGGGGGGTGGGGTCGGGAGGTACCTGAAGCTTTCTTT.